This is a list of T cell receptor beta chains from one sample in a study of shared clonotypes between healthy human individuals. The protocol was immunoSEQ multiplex PCR, while the TCRdb copy is restricted to in-frame clones and leaves out a portion. Altogether 2 million to 2.5 million clones are present, roughly 91% being singletons, with the ten largest covering roughly 1.7%. Sequencing was done on a sample of naive CD8+ T cells from PBMCs. Receptors originate from a man younger than 30 in good health. Some clones in this sample may be carry-over from other donors' samples. The CDR3 runs from the conserved cysteine through the conserved F or W. The D gene is left open where the match is weak. Size values are once, few and many counts, or a class for expanded clones, and some rows have none.

TRBV7-9	TRBD1	NA	TRBJ1-5	CASSPGPDRGNQPQHF	TGTGCCAGCAGCCCGGGGCCCGACAGGGGCAATCAGCCCCAGCATTTT
TRBV28	NA	NA	TRBJ1-1	CASSLLGAFTEAFF	TGTGCCAGCAGTTTATTGGGGGCGTTCACTGAAGCTTTCTTT
TRBV2	NA	NA	TRBJ2-1	CASSERSSVYNEQFF	TGTGCCAGCAGTGAACGGTCTAGCGTCTACAATGAGCAGTTCTTC
TRBV7-9	TRBD2	NA	TRBJ2-5	CASSPGLAGGLETQYF	TGTGCCAGCAGCCCGGGACTAGCGGGAGGTTTGGAGACCCAGTACTTC
TRBV7-2	NA	NA	TRBJ2-5	CASSWTDGTQYF	TGTGCCAGCAGCTGGACTGACGGGACCCAGTACTTC
TRBV5-6	TRBD2	NA	TRBJ2-7	CASSPPSSGSYEQYF	TGTGCCAGCTCCCCCCCGAGTAGCGGGTCCTACGAGCAGTACTTC
TRBV4-3	NA	NA	TRBJ1-2	CASSQELVALASGYTF	TGCGCCAGCAGCCAAGAACTCGTAGCCCTAGCCTCTGGCTACACCTTC
TRBV5-1	NA	NA	TRBJ2-7	CASSLAEMGLEQYF	TGCGCCAGCAGCTTAGCCGAAATGGGTCTCGAGCAGTACTTC
TRBV5-6	NA	NA	TRBJ2-7	CASSRFLAPSYEQYF	TGTGCCAGCAGCCGTTTTTTGGCACCGTCCTACGAGCAGTACTTC
TRBV4-1	TRBD1	NA	TRBJ2-7	CASSQGTGIYYEQYF	TGCGCCAGCAGCCAGGGGACAGGAATTTACTACGAGCAGTACTTC
TRBV13	NA	NA	TRBJ2-3	CASSPRGGTDTQYF	TGTGCCAGCAGCCCTAGGGGCGGCACAGATACGCAGTATTTT
TRBV28	TRBD2	NA	TRBJ2-7	CASSFGLAGASSYEQYF	TGTGCCAGCAGTTTTGGGTTAGCGGGAGCTTCGAGCTACGAGCAGTACTTC
TRBV6-5	NA	NA	TRBJ1-1	CASSYSRWQGSEAFF	TGTGCCAGCAGTTACTCGAGATGGCAGGGGAGTGAAGCTTTCTTT
TRBV29-1	TRBD2	NA	TRBJ2-7	CSGRTSGSSEQYF	TGCAGCGGGAGGACTAGCGGGAGTAGCGAGCAGTACTTC
TRBV5-1	TRBD1	NA	TRBJ2-6	CASSFRQGVHSGANVLTF	TGCGCCAGCAGCTTCCGACAGGGGGTTCACTCTGGGGCCAACGTCCTGACTTTC
TRBV4-1	NA	once	TRBJ2-5	CASSPEGGEETQYF	TGCGCCAGCAGCCCAGAGGGGGGGGAAGAGACCCAGTACTTC
TRBV4-1	NA	NA	TRBJ2-7	CASSQPGAYEQYF	TGCGCCAGCAGCCAACCAGGGGCCTACGAGCAGTACTTC
TRBV29-1	NA	NA	TRBJ2-1	CSVSAYNEQFF	TGCAGCGTGTCCGCCTACAATGAGCAGTTCTTC
TRBV9	NA	NA	TRBJ1-1	CASSEFRGGTGRTEAFF	TGTGCCAGCAGCGAATTCAGAGGGGGAACGGGTCGGACTGAAGCTTTCTTT
TRBV7-2	NA	NA	TRBJ2-5	CASSSREGFIETQYF	TGTGCCAGCAGCTCCCGCGAGGGGTTTATTGAGACCCAGTACTTC
TRBV6-1	NA	NA	TRBJ1-2	CASSDRGYYGYTF	TGTGCCAGCAGTGATAGGGGCTACTATGGCTACACCTTC
TRBV4-3	NA	NA	TRBJ2-6	CASSQDFPRGPETGANVLTF	TGCGCCAGCAGCCAAGATTTCCCCCGGGGGCCTGAGACTGGGGCCAACGTCCTGACTTTC
TRBV2	NA	NA	TRBJ1-4	CASSHKYEKLFF	TGTGCCAGCAGTCACAAATATGAAAAACTGTTTTTT
TRBV11-2	NA	NA	TRBJ2-3	CASSLGLRGTDTQYF	TGTGCCAGCAGCTTAGGGTTAAGGGGGACGGATACGCAGTATTTT
TRBV6-1	NA	NA	TRBJ2-7	CASSELVNEQYF	TGTGCCAGCAGTGAGCTAGTTAACGAGCAGTACTTC
TRBV9	NA	NA	TRBJ1-2	CASSATYIEGYTF	TGTGCCAGCAGCGCGACTTATATAGAAGGCTACACCTTC
TRBV12-5	NA	NA	TRBJ2-7	CASGLVQGGGYEQYF	TGTGCTAGTGGTTTGGTACAGGGCGGGGGCTACGAGCAGTACTTC
TRBV15	NA	NA	TRBJ2-7	CATSRDRGGWEQYF	TGTGCCACCAGCAGAGATAGAGGCGGATGGGAGCAGTACTTC
TRBV28	TRBD1	NA	TRBJ2-7	CASSRRQGIYEQYF	TGTGCCAGCAGCCGAAGACAGGGGATCTACGAGCAGTACTTC
TRBV19	NA	once	TRBJ1-1	CASSGILTEAFF	TGTGCCAGTAGTGGAATCTTAACTGAAGCTTTCTTT
TRBV9	NA	NA	TRBJ2-3	CASGQDTQYF	TGTGCCAGCGGTCAGGATACGCAGTATTTT
TRBV21-1	NA	NA	TRBJ1-2	CASSKASAVANYGYTF	TGTGCCAGCAGCAAGGCATCTGCGGTAGCTAACTATGGCTACACCTTC
TRBV29-1	TRBD2	NA	TRBJ2-5	CSVPTGGWGKGTQYF	TGCAGCGTTCCGACGGGAGGTTGGGGCAAAGGGACCCAGTACTTC
TRBV29-1	NA	NA	TRBJ2-7	CSVEDYGSYEQYF	TGCAGCGTTGAAGATTACGGATCCTACGAGCAGTACTTC
TRBV28	NA	NA	TRBJ1-3	CASSFWGRGNTIYF	TGTGCCAGCAGTTTTTGGGGGCGGGGAAACACCATATATTTT
TRBV27	NA	NA	TRBJ1-1	CASSGDYSEAFF	TGTGCCAGCAGTGGGGACTACAGTGAAGCTTTCTTT
TRBV7-9	NA	NA	TRBJ2-5	CASSLERGMIETQYF	TGTGCCAGCAGCTTAGAAAGGGGGATGATAGAGACCCAGTACTTC
TRBV19	NA	NA	TRBJ2-7	CASSPAGRSYEQYF	TGTGCCAGTAGTCCCGCCGGACGTAGCTACGAGCAGTACTTC
TRBV11-2	TRBD2	NA	TRBJ2-7	CASSLDGLAGVYEQYF	TGTGCCAGCAGCTTAGATGGACTAGCGGGAGTCTACGAGCAGTACTTC
TRBV10-3	TRBD2	NA	TRBJ2-1	CAISEVLGLADNEQFF	TGTGCCATCAGTGAGGTCCTAGGACTAGCGGACAATGAGCAGTTCTTC
TRBV7-2	TRBD2	NA	TRBJ2-7	CASSLVAGGLGEQYF	TGTGCCAGCAGCTTAGTTGCGGGAGGACTTGGGGAGCAGTACTTC
TRBV27	NA	NA	TRBJ2-7	CASSPRGPGEQYF	TGTGCCAGCAGTCCCCGAGGGCCCGGTGAGCAGTACTTC
TRBV5-6	NA	NA	TRBJ2-7	CASSPENNYYEQYF	TGTGCCAGCAGCCCAGAAAACAACTACTACGAGCAGTACTTC
TRBV15	NA	NA	TRBJ1-1	CATSRSPKNTEAFF	TGTGCCACCAGCAGAAGTCCCAAGAACACTGAAGCTTTCTTT
TRBV7-9	TRBD1	NA	TRBJ2-7	CASSFRTGVGEQYF	TGTGCCAGCAGCTTCAGGACAGGGGTGGGCGAGCAGTACTTC
TRBV5-1	NA	NA	TRBJ2-2	CASSFMVAEPKANTGELFF	TGCGCCAGCAGCTTCATGGTAGCCGAGCCGAAGGCGAACACCGGGGAGCTGTTTTTT
TRBV14	NA	NA	TRBJ1-2	CASSQEELTPNYGYTF	TGTGCCAGCAGCCAAGAGGAATTGACACCTAACTATGGCTACACCTTC
TRBV28	TRBD2	NA	TRBJ2-7	CASSFNSGRAHEQYF	TGTGCCAGCAGTTTCAATAGCGGGAGGGCCCACGAGCAGTACTTC
TRBV27	NA	NA	TRBJ2-1	CASISGTGSGNEQFF	TGTGCCAGCATCTCAGGGACTGGCAGTGGGAATGAGCAGTTCTTC